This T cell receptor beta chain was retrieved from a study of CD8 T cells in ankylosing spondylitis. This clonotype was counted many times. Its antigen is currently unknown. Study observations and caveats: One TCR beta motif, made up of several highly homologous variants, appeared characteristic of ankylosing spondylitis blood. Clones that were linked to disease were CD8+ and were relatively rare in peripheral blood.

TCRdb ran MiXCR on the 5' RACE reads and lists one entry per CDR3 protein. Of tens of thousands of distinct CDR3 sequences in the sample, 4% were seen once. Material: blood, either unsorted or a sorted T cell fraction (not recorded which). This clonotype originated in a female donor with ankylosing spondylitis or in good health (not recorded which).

The CDR3 spells CASSVKMGTGPNTGELFF. CDR3 nucleotides: TGTGCCAGCAGCGTAAAGATGGGGACAGGCCCGAACACCGGGGAGCTGTTTTTT. This chain joins TRBV9 and TRBJ2-2; the match to TRBD1 covers 8 bases. CDR1 is SGDLS, CDR2 YYNGEE, per germline. The CDR3 has 18 amino acids. V was pared by 1 base and J by 0 bases, with 8 bases of the junction left unmatched.